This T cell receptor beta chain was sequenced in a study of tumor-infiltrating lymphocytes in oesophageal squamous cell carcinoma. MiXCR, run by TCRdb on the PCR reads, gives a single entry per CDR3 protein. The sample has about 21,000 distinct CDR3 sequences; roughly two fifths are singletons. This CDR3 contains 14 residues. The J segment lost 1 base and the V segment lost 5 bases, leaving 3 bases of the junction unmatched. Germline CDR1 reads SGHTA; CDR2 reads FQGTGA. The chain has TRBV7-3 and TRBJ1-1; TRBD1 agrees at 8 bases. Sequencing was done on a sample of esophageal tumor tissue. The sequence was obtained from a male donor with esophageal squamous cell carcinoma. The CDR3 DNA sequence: TGTGCCAGCAGCAAAGGGACAGGGAACACTGAAGCTTTCTTT. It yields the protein CASSKGTGNTEAFF.